Sequencing of this TCR beta chain was carried out in a study of cytomegalovirus exposure and HLA in healthy donors. 60 Vbeta and 13 Jbeta primers were used in PCR. TCRdb's copy holds only in-frame clones and misses some; the assay was immunoSEQ multiplex PCR. The sample holds about 140,000 clones, 80% to 90% seen once. Study conclusions and caveats: Presence/absence analyses took donor sequencing depth as roughly uniform. The study carried out a later analysis of TCR beta sequences. It associated about 15,000 of them with specific HLA alleles at a false discovery rate of 0.05.

A remark on this clone: The antigen is not known.

The CDR3 sequence is 15 residues long. Per germline, CDR1 SGHVS and CDR2 FNYEAQ. V was pared by 0 bases and J by 0 bases, with 8 bases between. This receptor was obtained from a woman aged 40 to 55 in good health and CMV-seropositive. Sample: PBMCs. This chain connects TRBV7-6 to TRBJ1-2; a weak D match, TRBD1 (6 bases). The CDR3 here is CASSLAQGSNYGYTF. The DNA for the CDR3 is TGTGCCAGCAGCTTAGCACAGGGATCTAACTATGGCTACACCTTC.